The 7 T cell receptor beta chains below come from one sample, sequenced in a study of shared clonotypes between healthy human individuals. The data were produced by immunoSEQ multiplex PCR, yet TCRdb's version contains in-frame clones alone and is incomplete. The repertoire holds 1,400,000 or so clones, with 98% as singletons. Sequences were obtained from naive CD4+ T cells sorted from blood. The subset denotes: CD45RA+ positively selected. The receptors derive from a man aged 25 to 40 in good health.

J is TRBJ2-3 and V is TRBV30; possible D gene TRBD1, 6 bases. In germline, CDR1 is GTSNPN, CDR2 SVGIG (reference sequence). The CDR3 extends over 12 amino acids. The V end lost 2 bases, the J end lost 3 bases, and 6 bases lay between the germline ends. The CDR3 nucleotides read TGTGCCTGGAGTACAGGGACAGATACGCAGTATTTT. This gives the protein CAWSTGTDTQYF.

V is TRBV7-2 and J is TRBJ2-1, with D possibly being TRBD2 (6 bases). Germline values: CDR1 SGHTA, CDR2 FQGNSA. Trimming took off 1 base at V and 8 bases at J, with 9 bases between the two ends. This CDR3 has 13 amino acids. The DNA for the CDR3 is TGTGCCAGCAGCTTAGGGAGGGCTGATGAGCAGTTCTTC. Amino acid sequence: CASSLGRADEQFF.

The chain employs TRBV9 and TRBJ2-6; 7 nucleotides align to TRBD1. Unmatched junction bases numbered 7, after V lost 4 bases and J lost 0 bases. The CDR3 contains 17 residues. The germline gives CDR1 SGDLS, CDR2 YYNGEE. This CDR3 is CASSFRDSDSGANVLTF. The DNA for the CDR3 is TGTGCCAGCAGCTTCCGGGACAGTGACTCTGGGGCCAACGTCCTGACTTTC.

J is TRBJ1-1 and V is TRBV27; maybe TRBD1 (5 bases). The length of the CDR3 is 14 residues. V lost 6 bases and J 7 bases, leaving 18 bases between the germline ends. Germline V lookup: CDR1 MNHEY, CDR2 SMNVEV (reference sequence). The CDR3, as DNA: TGTGCCAGCAGCACTTCATTGGGGGGGGGTGAAGCTTTCTTT. It encodes CASSTSLGGGEAFF.

V and J are TRBV18 and TRBJ2-1; 7 bases fit TRBD2. Per germline, CDR1 KGHSH and CDR2 LQKENI. After removal of 3 bases from V and 5 bases from J, the junction contained 7 bases not matched to a gene. The CDR3 length is 15 residues. For the CDR3, the DNA is TGTGCCAGCTCACCCAGAACGGCGGGGGACAATGAGCAGTTCTTC. Translated, it gives CASSPRTAGDNEQFF.

The chain employs TRBV18 and TRBJ2-7; 10 positions agree with TRBD1. CDR3 length equals 13 residues. V trimming: 6 bases; J trimming: 2 bases; junction bases outside the gene matches: 1. From germline, CDR1 is KGHSH and CDR2 LQKENI. Here the CDR3 DNA reads TGTGCCAGCTCCGGGACAGGGGCCTACGAGCAGTACTTC. As protein: CASSGTGAYEQYF.

This chain joins TRBV11-3 and TRBJ2-7; maybe TRBD1 (5 bases). V lost 3 bases and J lost 2, with 11 bases in between. Germline CDR1 and CDR2: SGHNT and YENEEA. CDR3 length: 14 residues. The CDR3 DNA follows: TGTGCCAGCAGCTTCGGTACAGGAGCCTACGAGCAGTACTTC. This encodes CASSFGTGAYEQYF.